The 10 T cell receptor beta chains reported below all come from one sample, sequenced in a study of T cells after yellow fever vaccination. Via MiXCR, TCRdb re-called the 5' RACE reads, giving one row per CDR3 protein. This sample has 600,000 to 750,000 distinct CDR3 sequences, with around 12% found just once. The sample here was PBMCs, taken on the day of the yellow fever booster vaccination. The receptors derive from a man aged 30 to 39 who received the YFV17D yellow fever vaccine.

V is TRBV28 and J is TRBJ2-7; the D gene is possibly TRBD2 (6 bases). The CDR3 runs 15 residues. V was clipped by 1 base and J by 2 bases, with 12 bases between them. Germline values: CDR1 MDHEN, CDR2 SYDVKM. CDR3 bases: TGTGCCAGCAGTTTATCTAGCGCCTTACCCTACGAGCAGTACTTC. It codes for CASSLSSALPYEQYF.

The rearrangement links TRBV5-1 to TRBJ2-3; 8 bases match TRBD2. The CDR3 is 15 residues long. CDR1 SGHRS and CDR2 YFSETQ come from the germline V gene. V shed 3 bases, J shed 3 bases, and the junction held 6 bases outside the gene matches. The CDR3 DNA reads as TGCGCCAGCAGCTCAAGCGGGAGTCGTACAGATACGCAGTATTTT. Its translation is CASSSSGSRTDTQYF.

The chain has TRBV9 and TRBJ1-4; maybe TRBD1 (5 bases). The CDR3 has 15 residues. Germline values: CDR1 SGDLS, CDR2 YYNGEE. V dropped 3 bases and J dropped 5 bases, with 14 bases sitting between them. This chain's CDR3 is CASSEQLGANEKLFF. CDR3 DNA sequence: TGTGCCAGCAGCGAGCAACTCGGGGCAAATGAAAAACTGTTTTTT. The full variable domain, rest sourced from reference TRBV9 and TRBJ1-4, is DSGVTQTPKHLITATGQRVTLRCSPRSGDLSVYWYQQSLDQGLQFLIQYYNGEERAKGNILERFSAQQFPDLHSELNLSSLELGDSALYFCASSEQLGANEKLFFGSGTQLSVL.

The rearrangement joins TRBV6-5 to TRBJ2-5; D is undetermined. CDR3 size: 14 residues. V lost 2 bases and J lost 5, with 12 bases in between. The germline V gene encodes CDR1 MNHEY and CDR2 SVGAGI. The CDR3 sequence: CASSYRGRTETQYF. CDR3 bases: TGTGCCAGCAGTTACAGAGGCAGGACGGAGACCCAGTACTTC.

This clonotype was counted a few times. J is TRBJ2-1 and V is TRBV5-1; D tentatively reads TRBD1 or TRBD2 (6 bases each). Trimming removed 1 base from V and 2 bases from J, with 13 bases in between. There are 16 residues in the CDR3. CDR1 is SGHRS and CDR2 is YFSETQ in the germline V gene. The DNA of the CDR3 is TGCGCCAGCAGCTTGATAGGGGGGAGGACCTACAATGAGCAGTTCTTC. Translating gives CASSLIGGRTYNEQFF.

The gene calls are TRBV27 and TRBJ2-5; D assignment may be TRBD1 or TRBD2 (5 bases each). The length of the CDR3 is 14 residues. Per germline, CDR1 MNHEY and CDR2 SMNVEV (reference sequence). V lost 7 bases and J 1 base, leaving 13 bases between the germline ends. CDR3 sequence: CASTRGAGQETQYF. CDR3 bases: TGTGCCAGCACTCGAGGGGCAGGCCAAGAGACCCAGTACTTC.

The chain couples TRBV12-3 or TRBV12-4 to TRBJ2-3; D is perhaps TRBD1 or TRBD2 (5 bases each). This CDR3 spans 17 amino acids. V was pared by 0 bases and J by 2 bases, with 15 bases between. The CDR3 DNA follows: TGTGCCAGCAGTTTAGCGCTCGGGGACCGGGCCACAGATACGCAGTATTTT. Amino acids: CASSLALGDRATDTQYF.

The chain employs TRBV10-3 and TRBJ1-5; possible D gene TRBD1, 6 bases. Germline V gives CDR1 ENHRY, CDR2 SYGVKD. This CDR3 spans 13 amino acids. Trimming pared 3 bases from V and 9 bases from J, leaving 12 bases between. The CDR3 coding sequence is TGTGCCATCAGTGACCCGACAGGCTTGCCCCAGCATTTT. It translates to CAISDPTGLPQHF.

The chain couples TRBV7-9 to TRBJ2-5; D may be TRBD1 (6 bases). The germline gives CDR1 SEHNR, CDR2 FQNEAQ (reference sequence). The CDR3 has 12 amino acids. The V gene lost 5 bases and the J gene lost 9 bases, with 13 bases spanning the gap. In DNA, the CDR3 is TGTGCCAGCAGCGTCCGGACAGACCCCCAGTACTTC. Translated, it gives CASSVRTDPQYF.

The genes are TRBV18 and TRBJ2-1; D is possibly TRBD1 or TRBD2 (6 bases each). The CDR3 extends over 12 amino acids. Per the germline V gene, CDR1 is KGHSH and CDR2 is LQKENI. V dropped 10 bases and J dropped 4 bases, with 11 bases sitting between them. The CDR3 bases are TGTGCCACCACAGGGAGGTACAATGAGCAGTTCTTC. It specifies CATTGRYNEQFF.